The clone carrying this TCR beta chain came up many times. What it binds is not known. These data originate in a study of metastatic and nonmetastatic thyroid tumors. Study background: Repertoires of blood and of tissue (tumor or nodule) from malignant and benign thyroid patients were compared.

The CDR3 is made up of 14 amino acids. Trimming pared 2 bases from V and 2 bases from J, leaving 8 bases between. Study-level results: It was reported that TCR beta diversity was significantly higher in malignant thyroid tumors than benign nodules, in blood and tumor.

None of the patients had undergone any treatment ahead of thyroid surgery. Authors' analysis steps: A papillary thyroid cancer distant-metastasis classifier was built from CDR3 differences across clinicopathological groups. From the PCR reads, TCRdb re-called clones with MiXCR. These V and J calls originate from TCRdb's pipeline instead of the authors' own analysis. Found here are just under 45,000 clones, 3% to 3.5% of them singletons; the top ten hold roughly a tenth. The source material was blood. This sequence was found in a female donor with papillary thyroid cancer or a benign thyroid nodule (not recorded which). Some clones in this sample may be carry-over from other donors' samples. The rearrangement joins TRBV12-3 or TRBV12-4 to TRBJ2-3; D perhaps matches TRBD2 (5 bases). DNA for the CDR3: TGTGCCAGCAGTTTATCAGCGGCCACAGATACGCAGTATTTT. Protein product: CASSLSAATDTQYF.